Each of the 27 T cell receptor beta chains below was sequenced from the same sample in a study of beta chain features in type 1 diabetes. All of the isolated RNA was reverse transcribed, so expressed TCRB transcripts were sequenced. The assay was immunoSEQ multiplex PCR, and TCRdb's table has in-frame clones only and misses some. The sample records some 140,000 clones, 7.5% to 9.5% being singletons. General study points: People with Type 1 diabetes carried modestly yet significantly shorter TCRB CDR3s in all four CD4+ subsets.

Their antigens are not known. The sequenced material came from central memory CD4+ T cells from blood. All receptors come from a man aged 30-40 years with type 1 diabetes.

The J gene is TRBJ1-1, the V gene TRBV7-8; D not certain. CDR1 and CDR2 from the germline V gene are SGHVS and FQNEAQ. V lost 5 bases and J 11 bases, leaving 15 bases between the germline ends. The CDR3 totals 12 residues. Written as DNA, the CDR3 is TGTGCCAGCAGCCTCGCGGGAATTTCGGCTTTCTTT. Translating it yields CASSLAGISAFF.

Only a few counts were recorded for this clone. The chain joins TRBV5-1 to TRBJ2-5, with 8 bases that match TRBD2. This CDR3 has 16 amino acids. Germline lookup yields CDR1 SGHRS and CDR2 YFSETQ. V was pared by 4 bases and J by 1 base, with 9 bases of the junction left unmatched. The CDR3 region is CASSQGLAQFQETQYF. CDR3 coding DNA: TGCGCCAGCAGCCAAGGACTAGCACAGTTCCAAGAGACCCAGTACTTC.

This clone was recorded many times. V usage is TRBV2 and J usage is TRBJ1-6, with D hard to call. The length of the CDR3 is 12 residues. Germline V gene data show CDR1 as SNHLY and CDR2 as FYNNEI. Trimming took off 5 bases at V and 5 bases at J, with 4 bases between the two ends. The CDR3 loop reads CASSLDNSPLHF. The DNA of the CDR3 is TGTGCCAGCAGTTTAGATAATTCACCCCTCCACTTT. The full variable domain, completed using reference TRBV2 and TRBJ1-6, is EPEVTQTPSHQVTQMGQEVILRCVPISNHLYFYWYRQILGQKVEFLVSFYNNEISEKSEIFDDQFSVERPDGSNFTLKIRSTKLEDSAMYFCASSLDNSPLHFGNGTRLTVT.

Only a few counts were recorded for this clone. The chain employs TRBV7-2 and TRBJ2-1, with 9 bases aligning to TRBD2. Germline V gene lookup returns CDR1 SGHTA and CDR2 FQGNSA. Trimming removed 9 bases from V and 1 base from J; junction bases left unmatched: 7. This CDR3 has 15 residues. CDR3 sequence: CASSRGGRSYNEQFF. The CDR3 DNA reads as TGTGCCAGTTCGCGGGGGGGCCGTTCCTACAATGAGCAGTTCTTC. Variable domain in full (rest from reference TRBV7-2 and TRBJ2-1): GAGVSQSPSNKVTEKGKDVELRCDPISGHTALYWYRQSLGQGLEFLIYFQGNSAPDKSGLPSDRFSAERTGGSVSTLTIQRTQQEDSAVYLCASSRGGRSYNEQFFGPGTRLTVL.

This chain uses TRBV5-1 with TRBJ1-1; 7 nucleotides match TRBD1. The CDR3 sequence is 13 residues long. Trimming removed 3 bases from V and 4 bases from J; junction bases left unmatched: 3. The germline V gene encodes CDR1 SGHRS and CDR2 YFSETQ. The CDR3: CASSSGQITEAFF. The CDR3 DNA follows: TGCGCCAGCAGCTCGGGACAGATCACTGAAGCTTTCTTT.

In this sample, this clone turned up a few times. This chain joins TRBV4-3 and TRBJ1-1; no clear D gene. Per germline, CDR1 LGHNA and CDR2 YSLEER. The CDR3 extends over 14 amino acids. V was shortened by 0 bases and J by 4 bases, with 9 bases between the two germline ends. CDR3 sequence (DNA): TGCGCCAGCAGCCAAGAGTTTGGGAGCACTGAAGCTTTCTTT. The encoded protein is CASSQEFGSTEAFF.

As for this clone: The germline gene is not matched at one end of the junction; a read error may be the cause. The chain uses TRBV7-7 and TRBJ2-7; 9 positions agree with TRBD1. Germline CDR1 is SSHAT and CDR2 is FNYEAQ (reference sequence). The CDR3 has 15 amino acids. In DNA, the CDR3 is TGTGCTAGCAGCTTAGCGACAGGGGGAACCTACGAGCAGTACTTC. It specifies CASSLATGGTYEQYF.

Only a few counts were recorded for this clone. The chain carries TRBV5-1 and TRBJ1-1; weak D call: TRBD1 (6 bases). With 4 bases removed from V and 2 bases from J, the gap between germline ends came to 12 bases. Germline CDR1 is SGHRS and CDR2 is YFSETQ. This CDR3 comprises 14 residues. The CDR3 loop is CASSATGTNTEAFF. The CDR3 DNA sequence: TGCGCCAGCAGCGCTACAGGGACCAACACTGAAGCTTTCTTT.

The chain joins TRBV6-1 to TRBJ1-6, with 7 bases identical to TRBD1. The CDR3 has 15 residues. With V trimmed by 1 base and J by 10 bases, 7 bases remained unmatched. Germline V lookup: CDR1 MNHNS, CDR2 SASEGT. As DNA, the CDR3 is TGTGCCAGCAGTGAAGATGGAGGGGGCGGCTCACCCCTCCACTTT. This sequence encodes CASSEDGGGGSPLHF.

The chain combines TRBV7-2 with TRBJ2-2; tentatively, D is TRBD2 (6 bases). The CDR3 is made up of 15 amino acids. Germline CDR1 reads SGHTA; CDR2 reads FQGNSA. Trimming cost V 5 bases and J 2 bases, with 12 bases left between them. The CDR3 nucleotides are TGTGCCAGCAGCCCTGGTAGCGGTAACACCGGGGAGCTGTTTTTT. Its translation: CASSPGSGNTGELFF.

J is TRBJ1-2 and V is TRBV2, with D uncertain. From germline, CDR1 is SNHLY and CDR2 FYNNEI. Trimming pared 5 bases from V and 1 base from J, leaving 11 bases between. The CDR3 consists of 14 residues. CDR3: CASSPREGNYGYTF. CDR3 nucleotide sequence: TGTGCCAGCAGTCCCCGTGAGGGTAACTATGGCTACACCTTC.

This clone showed up just a few times. The chain is built from TRBV6-6 and TRBJ1-4; 9 nucleotides agree with TRBD1. CDR3 length: 12 amino acids. The germline gives CDR1 MNHNY, CDR2 SVGAGI (reference sequence). J gave up 5 bases and V 11 bases, and 3 bases lay outside the gene matches. This CDR3 is CAGGTGNEKLFF. CDR3 sequence (DNA): TGTGCCGGCGGGACAGGGAATGAAAAACTGTTTTTT.

The genes are TRBV29-1 and TRBJ2-7, with D possibly being TRBD1 (6 bases). From germline, CDR1 is SQVTM and CDR2 ANQGSEA. The CDR3 runs to 12 residues. Deletions cut 7 bases from V and 4 bases from J, with 14 bases between. CDR3 loop: CSAGWTAYEQYF. The DNA of the CDR3 is TGCAGCGCCGGATGGACAGCGTACGAGCAGTACTTC.

In regard to this clone: Additional DNA sequences in this sample encode the identical CDR3. The chain couples TRBV11-2 to TRBJ2-5; TRBD1 might be the D (5 bases). V dropped 2 bases and J dropped 5 bases, with 6 bases sitting between them. The germline V gene encodes CDR1 SGHAT and CDR2 FQNNGV. This CDR3 has 12 amino acids. The CDR3 sequence: CASSLSGETQYF. The CDR3 bases are TGTGCCAGCAGCTTATCAGGGGAGACCCAGTACTTC.

This clone was observed a few times. The chain employs TRBV4-1 and TRBJ2-1; 8 bases map to TRBD1. There are 17 residues in the CDR3. The trim removed 4 bases at V and 8 bases at J, leaving 16 bases unmatched. CDR1 and CDR2 (germline): MGHRA, YSYEKL. CDR3 residues: CASSRQAGQGARHEQFF. Here the CDR3 DNA reads TGCGCCAGCAGCCGTCAGGCCGGTCAGGGGGCGCGCCATGAGCAGTTCTTC.

Worth noting for this clone: One end of the junction does not line up with germline, which may come from a read error. The chain is built from TRBV7-3 and TRBJ2-1; 7 bases map to TRBD1. The CDR3 spans 12 residues. The germline gives CDR1 SGHTA, CDR2 FQGTGA. The CDR3 DNA is TGTGCCAGCAGCTCCCGGACAGGATTAGTGCTCTTC. This translates into CASSSRTGLVLF.

The genes are TRBV2 and TRBJ1-1; 8 positions match TRBD1. This CDR3 has 13 amino acids. Germline trimming cut 6 bases from V and 8 bases from J; bases unmatched to any gene: 8. Germline loops: CDR1 SNHLY, CDR2 FYNNEI. The CDR3 loop reads CASSTTGEQEAFF. CDR3 coding DNA: TGTGCCAGCAGCACGACAGGGGAGCAAGAAGCTTTCTTT.

V is TRBV7-2 and J is TRBJ2-3; D is possibly TRBD1 (6 bases). V was pared by 6 bases and J by 5 bases, with 15 bases between. Germline assignment: CDR1 SGHTA and CDR2 FQGNSA. CDR3 length equals 14 residues. CDR3: CASRWGRTGDTQYF. The DNA for the CDR3 is TGTGCCAGCAGGTGGGGGCGCACGGGAGATACGCAGTATTTT.

The chain is built from TRBV29-1 and TRBJ2-1; 8 bases fit TRBD2. Trimming took 1 base from V and 4 from J; bases not matched to a gene: 6. The CDR3 sequence is 15 residues long. CDR1 is SQVTM, CDR2 ANQGSEA, per germline. CDR3 sequence: CSVEGLARTYNEQFF. The CDR3 nucleotides are TGCAGCGTTGAAGGACTAGCGCGGACTTACAATGAGCAGTTCTTC.

The chain is built from TRBV5-1 and TRBJ2-1; D possibly corresponds to TRBD1 (5 bases). The CDR3 has 15 residues. Germline-derived CDR1 and CDR2 are SGHRS and YFSETQ. V was trimmed by 0 bases and J by 3 bases, leaving 10 bases between them. CDR3 loop: CASSLVTAFYNEQFF. CDR3 nucleotides: TGCGCCAGCAGCTTGGTGACAGCCTTCTACAATGAGCAGTTCTTC. Looking up the rest from reference TRBV5-1 and TRBJ2-1 gives the full variable domain: KAGVTQTPRYLIKTRGQQVTLSCSPISGHRSVSWYQQTPGQGLQFLFEYFSETQRNKGNFPGRFSGRQFSNSRSEMNVSTLELGDSALYLCASSLVTAFYNEQFFGPGTRLTVL.

This clone was picked up a small number of times. J is TRBJ2-3 and V is TRBV7-9; a possible D gene is TRBD2 (6 bases). The germline V gene encodes CDR1 SEHNR and CDR2 FQNEAQ (reference sequence). The V end lost 6 bases, the J end lost 4 bases, and 20 bases lay between the germline ends. The CDR3 covers 16 residues. CDR3 in DNA: TGTGCCAGCAGTCCGGGCCGGGACTCGGTCGCAGATACGCAGTATTTT. This gives the protein CASSPGRDSVADTQYF.

The chain combines TRBV28 with TRBJ1-4, with unresolved D. The V gene's germline CDR1 is MDHEN and CDR2 SYDVKM. The germline V and J ends were trimmed by 9 bases and 7 bases, with 12 bases remaining between them. There are 12 residues in the CDR3. CDR3 in amino acids: CASSEQAEKLFF. Here the CDR3 DNA reads TGTGCCAGTTCAGAGCAGGCTGAAAAACTGTTTTTT.

For this clone: Other nucleotide sequences from this sample produce the same CDR3. The chain carries TRBV6-6 and TRBJ1-1; 8 nucleotides align to TRBD1. The J segment lost 1 base and the V segment lost 6 bases, leaving 4 bases of the junction unmatched. There are 14 residues in the CDR3. Per the germline V gene, CDR1 is MNHNY and CDR2 is SVGAGI (reference sequence). CDR3 region: CASRPGQANTEAFF. The CDR3 bases are TGTGCCAGCAGACCGGGACAGGCGAACACTGAAGCTTTCTTT.

The chain links TRBV28 to TRBJ2-7; D is possibly TRBD2 (5 bases). V dropped 10 bases and J dropped 2 bases, with 12 bases sitting between them. Germline-derived CDR1 and CDR2 are MDHEN and SYDVKM. The CDR3 consists of 12 residues. The CDR3 is CATRPGTYEQYF. The CDR3 DNA reads TGTGCCACCCGTCCGGGGACCTACGAGCAGTACTTC.

This clone occurred once. V is TRBV10-3 and J is TRBJ1-4; 10 nucleotides match TRBD1. The CDR3 consists of 17 residues. From germline, CDR1 is ENHRY and CDR2 SYGVKD. V lost 2 bases, J lost 3 bases, and 6 bases stayed unmatched. The CDR3 sequence is CAISEHGTGVANEKLFF. The CDR3 DNA follows: TGTGCCATCAGTGAGCACGGGACAGGGGTCGCTAATGAAAAACTGTTTTTT.

In its sample, this clone was seen a few times. CDR3 nucleotides: TGTGCCAGCAGCTCGCTGACTAGCACAGATACGCAGTATTTT. It yields the protein CASSSLTSTDTQYF. The chain uses TRBV7-9 and TRBJ2-3, with D hard to call. Germline assignment: CDR1 SEHNR and CDR2 FQNEAQ (reference sequence). V lost 4 bases and J lost 0, with 8 bases in between. This CDR3 contains 14 residues.

There are a few counts of this clone. The chain recombines TRBV28 with TRBJ1-2; 9 bases map to TRBD1. The CDR3 loop spans 15 amino acids. The germline V gene encodes CDR1 MDHEN and CDR2 SYDVKM. J gave up 8 bases and V 6 bases, and 13 bases lay outside the gene matches. DNA for the CDR3: TGTGCCAGCAGCCCCCTGACAGGGGGAGGGCGGGGCTACACCTTC. This translates into CASSPLTGGGRGYTF.